This TCR beta chain originates from a study of control samples from healthy donors and cancer patients (dated by TCRdb to between 2020 and 2021). The library was made by the immunoSEQ multiplex PCR assay. In its TCRdb copy, this immuneACCESS table keeps in-frame sequences only and misses some clones. Where compared with another copy, unresolved V genes explain less than half of these, and the others have no known cause. This sample has about 140,000 clones in its table, and 90% to 95% of those were observed once. 10% to 15% of the sample is in the top ten clones. As encoded in the germline V gene (reference sequence), CDR1 is PRHDT while CDR2 is FYEKMQ. The germline V end is reduced by 5 bases and the J end by 6 bases; junction bases left unmatched: 12. The CDR3 covers 16 residues, taking in both the cysteine and the phenylalanine. Only the CDR3 portion is preserved as DNA: 48 bases, with reading frame beginning at the first base.

Details on this clone: No antigen is known for it. There are no base qualities to consult, and no much larger clone falls within one base.

The chain was built from TRBV13 and TRBJ2-2, and TRBD2 aligns with 7 junction nucleotides. Sample: blood. The TCR was taken from a man aged 40-55 years in good health. DNA sequence: TGTGCCAGCAGCCCCCTCACGGGAGGAGGGTCCGGGGAGCTGTTTTTT. It translates to CASSPLTGGGSGELFF.